This record looks at one TCR beta chain sequence and its context. What it recognizes is unknown. Produced via immunoSEQ multiplex PCR; TCRdb's table is partial and in-frame only. The table lists 150,000 or so clones, roughly 91% of them singletons. J lost 7 bases, V lost 4 bases, and 15 bases had no gene match. Germline V gene lookup returns CDR1 SEHNR and CDR2 FQNEAQ (reference sequence). The CDR3 totals 16 residues. The data belong to a study of T cell responses to AZD1222 COVID-19 vaccine. Whole-study findings and limits: Most donors were white British and more were female, and clonal diversity was possibly underestimated. Only after the peak T cell response were repertoires sampled. Spike regions recognized by vaccine-associated CD4 TCRs spanned the protein, led by 160-218 and 743-854. Seropositive AZD1222 recipients at baseline numbered only 6 or 7.

This TCR was sampled from an adult who received the AZD1222 COVID-19 vaccine. V gene TRBV7-9 combines with J gene TRBJ1-2; 7 nucleotides line up with TRBD1. The specimen was peripheral blood, collected 28 days after the second AZD1222 dose. CDR3 bases: TGTGCCAGCAGCTCTCCACCCATCAACAGGGGTGGTGGCTACACCTTC. Its translation is CASSSPPINRGGGYTF.